Listed here are 16 T cell receptor beta chains from one sample, sequenced in a study of siplizumab effects on memory and regulatory T cells. Sequenced by immunoSEQ multiplex PCR; TCRdb stores in-frame clones only, minus some. This table holds roughly 100,000 clones, approximately 97% found once. The specimen was naive CD4+ T cells sorted from blood. These receptors originate from a human donor in good health.

The chain is built from TRBV5-6 and TRBJ1-1; no definite D call. Trimming pared 3 bases from V and 1 base from J, leaving 13 bases between. In germline, CDR1 is SGHDT, CDR2 YYEEEE. The CDR3 is 15 residues long. CDR3 sequence: CASSSQTEGNTEAFF. CDR3 DNA: TGTGCCAGCAGCTCCCAGACGGAAGGGAACACTGAAGCTTTCTTT.

The gene calls are TRBV6-4 and TRBJ2-6; D might be TRBD1 (6 bases). V lost 6 bases and J lost 1, with 10 bases in between. The V gene's germline CDR1 is MRHNA and CDR2 SNTAGT. The CDR3 consists of 15 residues. The CDR3 loop is CASRTTGSGANVLTF. The CDR3, as DNA: TGTGCCAGCAGAACAACAGGGTCTGGGGCCAACGTCCTGACTTTC.

This clone occurred once. The V gene is TRBV28, the J gene TRBJ1-5, with no clear D. Trimming removed 2 bases from V and 10 bases from J, with 9 bases in between. From germline, CDR1 is MDHEN and CDR2 SYDVKM. The CDR3 extends over 12 amino acids. CDR3 DNA sequence: TGTGCCAGCAGTTTAAGGACTTCCCCCCAGCATTTT. Amino acids: CASSLRTSPQHF. The whole variable domain, remainder taken from reference TRBV28 and TRBJ1-5, is DVKVTQSSRYLVKRTGEKVFLECVQDMDHENMFWYRQDPGLGLRLIYFSYDVKMKEKGDIPEGYSVSREKKERFSLILESASTNQTSMYLCASSLRTSPQHFGDGTRLSIL.

This clone was observed a single time. The V call is TRBV5-6, the J call TRBJ1-2; D may be TRBD1 (5 bases). This CDR3 has 15 amino acids. The germline V gene has CDR1 SGHDT and CDR2 YYEEEE. Trimming cost V 4 bases and J 0 bases, with 13 bases left between them. The CDR3 loop reads CASSTNRPTNYGYTF. CDR3 bases: TGTGCCAGCAGCACGAACAGGCCTACTAACTATGGCTACACCTTC.

The CDR3 reads CASSRTSGTGELFF. CDR3 DNA sequence: TGCGCCAGCAGCAGGACATCAGGCACCGGGGAGCTGTTTTTT. The chain carries TRBV4-1 and TRBJ2-2, with D possibly matching TRBD1 (5 bases). V lost 5 bases and J 4 bases, leaving 11 bases between the germline ends. The CDR3 is made up of 14 amino acids. Germline CDR1 reads MGHRA; CDR2 reads YSYEKL.

CDR3 in amino acids: CASSQDLREPGGNEQFF. CDR3 sequence (DNA): TGTGCCAGCAGCCAAGATCTTCGAGAGCCTGGGGGCAATGAGCAGTTCTTC. This chain uses TRBV4-2 with TRBJ2-1; D tentatively fits TRBD1 or TRBD2 (5 bases each). CDR3 size: 17 residues. Germline loops: CDR1 LGHNA, CDR2 YNFKEQ. The ends were cut back, 0 bases at V and 6 bases at J, with 18 bases in the middle.

This clone was seen just once. The CDR3 nucleotides read TGTGCCAGCTCACCTCGAGCAGGGGGCGCGGCCGGGGAGCTGTTTTTT. Translated: CASSPRAGGAAGELFF. V is TRBV18 and J is TRBJ2-2; 8 bases fit TRBD1. Germline V gives CDR1 KGHSH, CDR2 LQKENI. This CDR3 is 16 amino acids long. V lost 3 bases and J lost 6; bases outside the gene matches: 9. Full variable domain (remainder filled in from reference TRBV18 and TRBJ2-2): NAGVMQNPRHLVRRRGQEARLRCSPMKGHSHVYWYRQLPEEGLKFMVYLQKENIIDESGMPKERFSAEFPKEGPSILRIQQVVRGDSAAYFCASSPRAGGAAGELFFGEGSRLTVL.

The V gene is TRBV5-6, the J gene TRBJ2-6; no clear D. Germline assignment: CDR1 SGHDT and CDR2 YYEEEE. This CDR3 comprises 15 residues. With 2 bases removed from V and 4 bases from J, the gap between germline ends came to 10 bases. The CDR3 loop is CASSFRVAGANVLTF. The DNA for the CDR3 is TGTGCCAGCAGCTTTCGGGTTGCGGGGGCCAACGTCCTGACTTTC. The full variable domain, its missing parts supplied by reference TRBV5-6 and TRBJ2-6, is DAGVTQSPTHLIKTRGQQVTLRCSPKSGHDTVSWYQQALGQGPQFIFQYYEEEERQRGNFPDRFSGHQFPNYSSELNVNALLLGDSALYLCASSFRVAGANVLTFGAGSRLTVL.

The chain joins TRBV4-3 to TRBJ2-1; D ambiguous. The CDR3 runs 13 residues. The germline V and J ends were trimmed by 0 bases and 4 bases, with 4 bases remaining between them. Germline CDR1 LGHNA, CDR2 YSLEER. CDR3 bases: TGCGCCAGCAGCCAAGACTGGTACAATGAGCAGTTCTTC. Translation: CASSQDWYNEQFF.

This chain uses TRBV6-1 with TRBJ1-1; D remains ambiguous. The germline V gene has CDR1 MNHNS and CDR2 SASEGT. The CDR3 has 11 amino acids. The V gene lost 10 bases and the J gene lost 5 bases, with 11 bases spanning the gap. The CDR3: CANQKVTEAFF. The DNA for the CDR3 is TGTGCCAACCAGAAGGTAACTGAAGCTTTCTTT.

The rearrangement uses TRBV5-1 and TRBJ1-1, with TRBD1 identical over 7 bases. Germline CDR1 reads SGHRS; CDR2 reads YFSETQ. The CDR3 sequence is 15 residues long. V trimming: 6 bases; J trimming: 3 bases; junction bases outside the gene matches: 11. The CDR3 DNA sequence: TGCGCCAGCACTCCAGGGGGAATTTCGGACACTGAAGCTTTCTTT. Translation gives CASTPGGISDTEAFF.

CDR3 DNA: TGCAGTGCTAGAGCAGGGGGTGGGGTGTTCTTC. Translated, it gives CSARAGGGVFF. The chain links TRBV20-1 to TRBJ2-1, with 7 bases matching TRBD1. The V gene's germline CDR1 is DFQATT and CDR2 SNEGSKA (reference sequence). The V and J ends lost 1 base and 15 bases, in that order; junction bases with no gene match: 6. There are 11 residues in the CDR3.

CDR3 bases: TGTGCCAGCACCGTACAGGGGGCCAACCAAGAGACCCAGTACTTC. Translating gives CASTVQGANQETQYF. This sequence joins TRBV2 and TRBJ2-5; 9 nucleotides match TRBD1. Trimming at V came to 7 bases and at J to 0 bases, leaving 6 bases not matched to a gene. Per the germline V gene, CDR1 is SNHLY and CDR2 is FYNNEI. CDR3 size: 15 residues.

The rearrangement uses TRBV29-1 and TRBJ1-5; a weak D match, TRBD1 (5 bases). This CDR3 is 14 amino acids long. The germline CDR1 and CDR2 sequences are SQVTM and ANQGSEA. V lost 4 bases and J 5 bases, leaving 15 bases between the germline ends. CDR3 amino acids: CSVGDAGGHQPQHF. The CDR3 DNA reads TGCAGCGTTGGGGACGCCGGGGGACATCAGCCCCAGCATTTT.

The rearrangement uses TRBV7-3 and TRBJ1-1; 7 bases agree with TRBD1. Germline CDR1 is SGHTA and CDR2 is FQGTGA. V was pared by 5 bases and J by 0 bases, with 3 bases of the junction left unmatched. The CDR3 consists of 14 residues. The CDR3 DNA reads TGTGCCAGCAGCAAACAGGGGTTGAACACTGAAGCTTTCTTT. This sequence encodes CASSKQGLNTEAFF.

This chain connects TRBV6-5 to TRBJ1-2; TRBD1 might be the D (6 bases). The CDR3 contains 15 residues. Germline CDR1 is MNHEY and CDR2 is SVGAGI. Trimming removed 4 bases from V and 3 bases from J, with 15 bases in between. CDR3 in amino acids: CASSSNPGQDYGYTF. The CDR3, as DNA: TGTGCCAGCAGTTCTAACCCGGGACAAGACTATGGCTACACCTTC.